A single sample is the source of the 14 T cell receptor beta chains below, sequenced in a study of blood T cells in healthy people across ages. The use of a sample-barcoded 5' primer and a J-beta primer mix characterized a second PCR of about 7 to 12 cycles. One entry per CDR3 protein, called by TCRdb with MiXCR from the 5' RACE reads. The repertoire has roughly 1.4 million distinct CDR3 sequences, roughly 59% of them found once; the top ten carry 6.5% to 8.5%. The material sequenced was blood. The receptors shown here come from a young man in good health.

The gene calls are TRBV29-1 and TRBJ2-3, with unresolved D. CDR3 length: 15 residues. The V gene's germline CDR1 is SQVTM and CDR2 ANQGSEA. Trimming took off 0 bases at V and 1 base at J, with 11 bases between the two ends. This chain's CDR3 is CSVEDRVTGTDTQYF. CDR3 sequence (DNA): TGCAGCGTTGAAGATCGGGTGACTGGCACAGATACGCAGTATTTT.

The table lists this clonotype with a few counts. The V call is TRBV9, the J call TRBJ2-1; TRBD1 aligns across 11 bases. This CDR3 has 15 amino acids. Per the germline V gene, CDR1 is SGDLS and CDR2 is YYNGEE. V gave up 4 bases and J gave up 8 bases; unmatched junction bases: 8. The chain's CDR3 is CASSTRTGGEYEQFF. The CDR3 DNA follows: TGTGCCAGCAGCACCAGGACAGGGGGCGAGTATGAGCAGTTCTTC. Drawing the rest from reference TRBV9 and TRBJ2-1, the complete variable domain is DSGVTQTPKHLITATGQRVTLRCSPRSGDLSVYWYQQSLDQGLQFLIQYYNGEERAKGNILERFSAQQFPDLHSELNLSSLELGDSALYFCASSTRTGGEYEQFFGPGTRLTVL.

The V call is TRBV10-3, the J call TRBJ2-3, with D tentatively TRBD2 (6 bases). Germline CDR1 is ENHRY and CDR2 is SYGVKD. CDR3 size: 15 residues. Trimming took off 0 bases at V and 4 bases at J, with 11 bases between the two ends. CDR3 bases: TGTGCCATCAGTGAGTCGGAGGGGTGGTCAGATACGCAGTATTTT. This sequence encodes CAISESEGWSDTQYF.

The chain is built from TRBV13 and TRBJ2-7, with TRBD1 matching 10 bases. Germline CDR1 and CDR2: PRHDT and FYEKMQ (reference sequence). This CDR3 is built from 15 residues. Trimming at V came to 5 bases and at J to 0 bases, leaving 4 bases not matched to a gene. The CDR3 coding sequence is TGTGCCAGCAGCAACCGGGACAGGGGCTCCTACGAGCAGTACTTC. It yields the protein CASSNRDRGSYEQYF.

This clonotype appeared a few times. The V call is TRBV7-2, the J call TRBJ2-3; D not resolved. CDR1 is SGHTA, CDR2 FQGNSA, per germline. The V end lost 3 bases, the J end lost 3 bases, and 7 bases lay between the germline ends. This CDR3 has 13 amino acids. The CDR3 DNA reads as TGTGCCAGCAGCTTTCCAATGACAGATACGCAGTATTTT. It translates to CASSFPMTDTQYF.

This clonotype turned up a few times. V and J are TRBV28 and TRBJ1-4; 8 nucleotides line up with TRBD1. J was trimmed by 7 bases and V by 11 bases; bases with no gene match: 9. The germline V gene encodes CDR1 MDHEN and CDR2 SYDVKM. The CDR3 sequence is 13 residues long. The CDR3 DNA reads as TGTGCCTCCCGACAGGGGTATGGTGAAAAACTGTTTTTT. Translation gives CASRQGYGEKLFF.

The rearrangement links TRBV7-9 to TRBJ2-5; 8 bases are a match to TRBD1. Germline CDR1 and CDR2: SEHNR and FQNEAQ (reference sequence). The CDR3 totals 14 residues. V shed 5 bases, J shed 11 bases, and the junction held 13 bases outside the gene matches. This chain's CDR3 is CASSARTGKREQYF. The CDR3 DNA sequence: TGTGCCAGCAGCGCTCGGACAGGGAAAAGAGAGCAGTACTTC.

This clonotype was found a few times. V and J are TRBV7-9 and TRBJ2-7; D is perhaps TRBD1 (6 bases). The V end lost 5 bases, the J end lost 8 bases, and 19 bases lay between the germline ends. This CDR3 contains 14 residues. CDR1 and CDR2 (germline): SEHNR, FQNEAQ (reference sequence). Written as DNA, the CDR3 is TGTGCCAGCAGCGGGCTCGACAGGTCCCTCAAGCAGTACTTC. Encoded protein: CASSGLDRSLKQYF.

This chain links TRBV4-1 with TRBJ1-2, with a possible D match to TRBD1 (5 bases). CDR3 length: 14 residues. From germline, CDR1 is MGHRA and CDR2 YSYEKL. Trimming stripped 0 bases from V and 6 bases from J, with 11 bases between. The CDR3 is CASSQDPWDDGYTF. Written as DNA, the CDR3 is TGCGCCAGCAGCCAAGACCCCTGGGACGATGGCTACACCTTC.

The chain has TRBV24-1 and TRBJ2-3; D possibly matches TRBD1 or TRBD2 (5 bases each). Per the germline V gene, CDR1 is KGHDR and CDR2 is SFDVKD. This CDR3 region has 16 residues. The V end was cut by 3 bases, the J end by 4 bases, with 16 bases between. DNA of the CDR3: TGTGCCACCAGTGATGCTAGCAGGGCCGCCGCAGATACGCAGTATTTT. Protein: CATSDASRAAADTQYF.

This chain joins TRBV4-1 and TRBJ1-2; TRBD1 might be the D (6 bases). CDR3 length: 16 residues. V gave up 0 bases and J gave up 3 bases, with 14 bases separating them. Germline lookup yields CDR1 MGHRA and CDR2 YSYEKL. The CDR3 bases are TGCGCCAGCAGCCAAGACTCAGGGGTACGGGACTATGGCTACACCTTC. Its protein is CASSQDSGVRDYGYTF.

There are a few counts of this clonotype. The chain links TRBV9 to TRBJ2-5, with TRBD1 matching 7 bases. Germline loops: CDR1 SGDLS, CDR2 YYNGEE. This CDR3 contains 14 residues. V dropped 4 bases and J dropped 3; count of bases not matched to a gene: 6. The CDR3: CASSSTGREETQYF. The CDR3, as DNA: TGTGCCAGCAGCTCGACAGGGCGGGAAGAGACCCAGTACTTC.

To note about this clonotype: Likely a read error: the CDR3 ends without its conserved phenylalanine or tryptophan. In DNA, the CDR3 is TGTACCAGCTCACCAGGGACGGGGAACTATGGCTACACCCTC. Protein sequence: CTSSPGTGNYGYTL. This rearrangement joins TRBV18 to TRBJ1-2, with D maybe TRBD1 (5 bases). The germline V gene has CDR1 KGHSH and CDR2 LQKENI. The CDR3 length is 14 residues.

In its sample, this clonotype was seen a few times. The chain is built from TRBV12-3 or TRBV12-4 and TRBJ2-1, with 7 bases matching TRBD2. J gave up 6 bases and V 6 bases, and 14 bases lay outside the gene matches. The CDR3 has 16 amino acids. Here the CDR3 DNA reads TGTGCCAGCAGCTCAGGGACTCGACTAGCTCTCAATGAGCAGTTCTTC. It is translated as CASSSGTRLALNEQFF.